Below are 6 T cell receptor delta chains sequenced from a single sample in a study of gamma-delta chains in newborns, infants, children. TCRdb made new clone calls on the reads using CATT. The sample lists fewer than 850 delta-chain clones, 1% seen once, with about a third in the top ten. Sequenced input: blood. Receptor source: a child in good health.

This clone ranks as medium-sized. This sequence may be a read error, since a much larger clone differs from it by one base. This rearrangement joins TRDV1 to TRDJ2; 11 nucleotides align to TRDD3. The CDR3 consists of 20 residues. The V gene end was trimmed by 9 bases and the J gene end by 1 base; junction bases not matched to a gene: 19. Germline assignment: CDR1 TSWWSYY and CDR2 QGS. In DNA, the CDR3 is TGTGCTCTCCTAATCCCCCTACTGGGGGATAAGACCCATTTGACAGCACAACTCTTCTTT. Its protein is CALLIPLLGDKTHLTAQLFF.

Sample share makes this clone large (0.1 to 1%). Other nucleotide sequences from this sample produce the same CDR3. The J gene is TRDJ1, the V gene TRDV1; 11 nucleotides align to TRDD3. J was trimmed by 3 bases and V by 0 bases; bases with no gene match: 33. This CDR3 spans 26 amino acids. Germline CDR1 reads TSWWSYY; CDR2 reads QGS. CDR3 residues: CALGELIPPTSRGWGIRAPLPDKLIF. The CDR3 coding sequence is TGTGCTCTTGGGGAACTAATCCCTCCTACAAGCCGTGGATGGGGGATACGCGCCCCCCTTCCCGATAAACTCATCTTT.

About this clone: Only one base separates this from a far larger clonotype, so it likely reflects a read error. The rearrangement links TRDV2 to TRDJ1, with 8 bases lining up with TRDD3. With V trimmed by 3 bases and J by 3 bases, 5 bases remained unmatched. The CDR3 is 14 amino acids. In germline, CDR1 is GEAIGNYY, CDR2 EKD. CDR3 in amino acids: CACDAWGYSDKLIF. CDR3 DNA sequence: TGTGCCTGTGACGCCTGGGGATACTCCGATAAACTCATCTTT.

In regard to this clone: The likely explanation is a read error, given a far larger clone one base away. The chain has TRDV2 and TRDJ3, with D maybe TRDD3 (5 bases). This CDR3 is 20 amino acids long. Germline V gives CDR1 GEAIGNYY, CDR2 EKD. The CDR3 nucleotides are TGTGCCTGTGACACCTTGAAGCGGATTCCAAGCTCCTGGGACGCCCGACAGATGTTTTTC. Protein product: CACDTLKRIPSSWDARQMFF.

Details on this clone: A far larger clone is one nucleotide away, so this likely arose from a read error. This sequence joins TRDV2 and TRDJ1; TRDD3 matches 11 bases. The CDR3 loop spans 18 amino acids. Per germline, CDR1 GEAIGNYY and CDR2 EKD. V was pared by 5 bases and J by 1 base, with 14 bases of the junction left unmatched. The CDR3 sequence is CACGLLGDIREGTDKLIF. CDR3 DNA: TGTGCCTGTGGCCTACTGGGGGATATCAGGGAGGGCACCGATAAACTCATCTTT.

There are a few counts of this clone. A far bigger clonotype differs at one base, so this is likely a read error. The rearrangement links TRDV2 to TRDJ1, with 7 bases that match TRDD3. The germline V gene has CDR1 GEAIGNYY and CDR2 EKD. The CDR3 runs to 16 residues. J gave up 3 bases and V 0 bases, and 9 bases lay outside the gene matches. CDR3 sequence: CACDTAGDKLPDKLIF. DNA for the CDR3: TGTGCCTGTGACACCGCTGGGGATAAGCTCCCCGATAAACTCATCTTT.